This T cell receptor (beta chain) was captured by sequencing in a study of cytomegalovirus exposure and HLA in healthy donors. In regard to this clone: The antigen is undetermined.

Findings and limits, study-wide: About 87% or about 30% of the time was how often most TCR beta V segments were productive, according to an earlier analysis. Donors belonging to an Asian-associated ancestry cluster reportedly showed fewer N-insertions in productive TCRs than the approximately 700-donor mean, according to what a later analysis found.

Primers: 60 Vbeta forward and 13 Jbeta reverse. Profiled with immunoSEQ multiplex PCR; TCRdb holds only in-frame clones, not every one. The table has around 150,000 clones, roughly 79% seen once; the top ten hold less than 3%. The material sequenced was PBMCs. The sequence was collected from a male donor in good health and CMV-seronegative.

CDR3 DNA: TGTGCCAGCAGCAACACAGGGCGCGAGCAGTACTTC. Translation: CASSNTGREQYF. V is TRBV5-6 and J is TRBJ2-7, with D perhaps matching TRBD1 (6 bases). With 4 bases removed from V and 6 bases from J, the gap between germline ends came to 11 bases. The CDR3 has 12 amino acids. CDR1 and CDR2 (germline): SGHDT, YYEEEE. The full variable domain, in which reference TRBV5-6 and TRBJ2-7 provide the parts outside the CDR3, is DAGVTQSPTHLIKTRGQQVTLRCSPKSGHDTVSWYQQALGQGPQFIFQYYEEEERQRGNFPDRFSGHQFPNYSSELNVNALLLGDSALYLCASSNTGREQYFGPGTRLTVT.